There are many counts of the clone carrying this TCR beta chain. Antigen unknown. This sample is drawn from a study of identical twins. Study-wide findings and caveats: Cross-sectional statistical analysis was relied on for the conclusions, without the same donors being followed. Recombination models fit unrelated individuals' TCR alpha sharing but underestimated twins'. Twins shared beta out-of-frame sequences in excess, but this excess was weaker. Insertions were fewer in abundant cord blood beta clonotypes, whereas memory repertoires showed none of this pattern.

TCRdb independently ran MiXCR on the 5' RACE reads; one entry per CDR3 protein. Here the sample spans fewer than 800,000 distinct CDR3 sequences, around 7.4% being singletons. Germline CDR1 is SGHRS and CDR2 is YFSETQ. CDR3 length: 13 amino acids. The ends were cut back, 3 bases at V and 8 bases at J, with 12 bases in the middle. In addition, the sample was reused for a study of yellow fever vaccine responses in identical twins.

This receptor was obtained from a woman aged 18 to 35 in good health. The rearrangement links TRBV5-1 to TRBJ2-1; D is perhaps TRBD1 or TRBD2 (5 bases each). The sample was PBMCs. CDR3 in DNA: TGCGCCAGCAGCTCGGGACCGAGGGATGAGCAGTTCTTC. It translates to CASSSGPRDEQFF.